This T cell receptor (beta chain) was recovered during a study of blood T cell repertoires in COVID-19. Study background: Whether acute or convalescent, the COVID-19 samples came from the United States, Italy and Spain. The analysed material was cDNA or gDNA that came from T cells, B-cell-depleted T cells, or PBMCs.

Original methodology: Researchers report that nucleated cell counts were estimated from reference gene primer amplification. Produced via immunoSEQ multiplex PCR; TCRdb's table is partial and in-frame only. V and J calls and clone size follow that table, whereas D and trimming were derived from the DNA. The profile covers 130,000 to 150,000 clones, with 80% to 90% appearing a single time and 2.5% to 3.5% taken by the ten largest. Germline V CDR1 and CDR2: SGDLS, YYNGEE. CDR3 length equals 15 residues. The V gene end was trimmed by 2 bases and the J gene end by 0 bases; junction bases not matched to a gene: 2.

This chain joins TRBV9 and TRBJ1-1, with 9 bases aligning to TRBD1. The source of this sequence is a woman in her sixties or seventies with active COVID-19. The source material was peripheral blood. The CDR3 is CASSVGTGMNTEAFF. DNA for the CDR3: TGTGCCAGCAGCGTTGGGACAGGGATGAACACTGAAGCTTTCTTT.